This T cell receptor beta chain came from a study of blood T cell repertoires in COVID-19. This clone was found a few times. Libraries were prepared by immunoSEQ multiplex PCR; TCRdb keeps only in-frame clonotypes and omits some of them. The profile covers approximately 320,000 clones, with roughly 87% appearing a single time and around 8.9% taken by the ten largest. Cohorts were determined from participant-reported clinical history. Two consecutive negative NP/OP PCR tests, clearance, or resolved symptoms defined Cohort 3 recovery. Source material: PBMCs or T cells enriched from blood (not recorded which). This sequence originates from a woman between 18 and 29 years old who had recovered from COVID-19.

As DNA, the CDR3 is TGTGCCAGCAGCTTTGGGACAGGGGGCTATCAGCCCCAGCATTTT. This codes for CASSFGTGGYQPQHF. The rearrangement joins TRBV5-6 to TRBJ1-5; TRBD1 matches at 12 bases. Losses at the gene ends were 2 bases for V and 5 bases for J; bases not matched to a gene: 2. CDR3 length: 15 amino acids. Germline V lookup: CDR1 SGHDT, CDR2 YYEEEE.